This T cell receptor beta chain was sequenced for a study of beta chain features in type 1 diabetes. V gave up 1 base and J gave up 4 bases; unmatched junction bases: 5. Germline-derived CDR1 and CDR2 are SEHNR and FQNEAQ (reference sequence). The CDR3 loop spans 15 amino acids. The sequenced template was cDNA made from the entire isolated RNA. Assay: immunoSEQ multiplex PCR; the TCRdb copy retains only in-frame clones and omits some. The sample shows under 800,000 clones, roughly a sixth of them seen only once. The V gene is TRBV7-9, the J gene TRBJ2-5; 8 bases map to TRBD2. The sequencing sample was made of naive CD4+ T cells from blood. This sequence was found in a man between 18 and 35 years old in good health. The CDR3 is CASSLGGTSGETQYF. CDR3 in DNA: TGTGCCAGCAGCTTAGGAGGGACTAGTGGAGAGACCCAGTACTTC.